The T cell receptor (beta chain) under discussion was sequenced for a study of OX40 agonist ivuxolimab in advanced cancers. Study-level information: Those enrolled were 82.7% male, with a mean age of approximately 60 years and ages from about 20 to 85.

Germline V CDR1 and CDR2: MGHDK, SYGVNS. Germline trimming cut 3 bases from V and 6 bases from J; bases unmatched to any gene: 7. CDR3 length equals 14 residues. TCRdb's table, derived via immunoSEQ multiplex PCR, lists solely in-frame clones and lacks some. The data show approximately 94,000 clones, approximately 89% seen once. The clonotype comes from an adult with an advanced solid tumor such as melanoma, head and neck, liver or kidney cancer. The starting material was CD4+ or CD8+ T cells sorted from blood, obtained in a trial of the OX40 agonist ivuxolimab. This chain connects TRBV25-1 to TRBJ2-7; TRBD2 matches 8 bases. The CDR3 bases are TGTGCCAGCAGTGAGATCGGGACTAGGGGCGAGCAGTACTTC. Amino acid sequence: CASSEIGTRGEQYF.